This T cell receptor (beta chain) is from a study of shared clonotypes between healthy human individuals. The germline V gene encodes CDR1 SGHNT and CDR2 YYREEE (reference sequence). CDR3 length equals 16 residues. V shed 0 bases and J 1 base; nucleotides not matched to a gene: 5. Original methodology: Filtering differed since immunoSEQ provided only junctions, with no quality scores. Repertoires were generated with immunoSEQ multiplex PCR, while TCRdb's copy carries only in-frame clones and drops some. That table supplies the V and J calls and clone size; D and trimming were determined from the DNA. The sample records hundreds of thousands of clones, approximately 80% being singletons.

The source of this sequence is a woman in her thirties or forties in good health. Some clones in this sample may be carry-over from other donors' samples. The specimen sequenced was PBMCs. This chain uses TRBV5-4 with TRBJ1-1, with TRBD1 matching 8 bases. The CDR3 here is CASSLDPGGTNTEAFF. The CDR3 DNA reads as TGTGCCAGCAGCTTGGACCCAGGGGGCACGAACACTGAAGCTTTCTTT.